The 9 T cell receptor beta chains presented below share a single source sample, sequenced in a study of T-cell reconstitution after alpha-beta-depleted transplantation in children. Unique molecular identifiers were incorporated when the TCRbeta library was constructed. One entry per CDR3 protein results from TCRdb running MiXCR on the PCR reads. This table has some 300,000 distinct CDR3 sequences, around 9.1% appearing once. Sample: PBMCs, taken before TCRalphabeta/CD19-depleted stem cell transplant. The receptors come from a boy under three years old with acute myeloid leukemia, due to receive a stem cell transplant.

At least ten counts were recorded for this clonotype. The gene calls are TRBV5-1 and TRBJ1-2; 9 bases are shared with TRBD1. The CDR3 is 15 residues long. The V and J ends lost 0 bases and 8 bases, in that order; junction bases with no gene match: 8. CDR1 and CDR2 from the germline V gene are SGHRS and YFSETQ. DNA of the CDR3: TGCGCCAGCAGCTTGGCCGGCGGGACAGGGAACGGCTACACCTTC. Translating gives CASSLAGGTGNGYTF.

The table lists this clonotype with many counts. The V call is TRBV28, the J call TRBJ2-3; 7 nucleotides agree with TRBD2. Germline CDR1 and CDR2: MDHEN and SYDVKM. V shed 7 bases, J shed 6 bases, and the junction held 22 bases outside the gene matches. The CDR3 loop spans 18 amino acids. The DNA of the CDR3 is TGTGCCAGCACCCCGTGGCAGGGCAGTCTAGCGGCCACCGATACGCAGTATTTT. This encodes CASTPWQGSLAATDTQYF.

This clonotype was found many times. The V and J genes are TRBV20-1 and TRBJ2-5; 9 bases are a match to TRBD1. The V segment lost 5 bases and the J segment 5 bases; nucleotides outside the gene matches: 6. Germline V gene data show CDR1 as DFQATT and CDR2 as SNEGSKA (reference sequence). CDR3 length equals 13 residues. CDR3 coding DNA: TGCAGTGCTCTTGGACAGGGGAGGGAGACCCAGTACTTC. Its translation: CSALGQGRETQYF.

This clonotype was observed at least ten times. The V gene is TRBV9, the J gene TRBJ2-1; D is perhaps TRBD2 (5 bases). The CDR3 is made up of 16 amino acids. Trimming left V 0 bases short and J 3 bases short, with 13 bases between. The germline gives CDR1 SGDLS, CDR2 YYNGEE. The CDR3 is CASSVGISAYYNEQFF. For the CDR3, the DNA is TGTGCCAGCAGCGTAGGTATTAGCGCATACTACAATGAGCAGTTCTTC.

This clonotype has a handful of counts. This rearrangement joins TRBV20-1 to TRBJ2-3, with 7 bases matching TRBD2. This CDR3 comprises 17 residues. The V gene end was trimmed by 3 bases and the J gene end by 3 bases; junction bases not matched to a gene: 15. The germline gives CDR1 DFQATT, CDR2 SNEGSKA (reference sequence). The CDR3: CSASTSASGQGTDTQYF. The CDR3, as DNA: TGCAGTGCTAGCACCTCGGCTAGCGGCCAGGGAACAGATACGCAGTATTTT.

The chain joins TRBV19 to TRBJ2-7; weak D call: TRBD2 (6 bases). The length of the CDR3 is 14 residues. The ends were cut back, 5 bases at V and 0 bases at J, with 11 bases in the middle. Germline lookup yields CDR1 LNHDA and CDR2 SQIVND (reference sequence). The CDR3 loop reads CASSSGLYSYEQYF. Written as DNA, the CDR3 is TGTGCCAGTAGTTCGGGACTCTACTCCTACGAGCAGTACTTC.

This clonotype came up many times. The V call is TRBV7-2, the J call TRBJ2-5; 7 bases map to TRBD2. The CDR3 spans 15 residues. The V gene's germline CDR1 is SGHTA and CDR2 FQGNSA. The ends lost 3 bases at V and 4 bases at J; junction bases unmatched: 8. The CDR3 bases are TGTGCCAGCAGCTTGCTAGGGAGCGGGGTAGAGACCCAGTACTTC. Its translation: CASSLLGSGVETQYF.

This clonotype has only one observation. The chain joins TRBV12-3 or TRBV12-4 to TRBJ2-1; possible D gene TRBD1, 5 bases. With 4 bases removed from V and 8 bases from J, the gap between germline ends came to 12 bases. CDR3 length equals 13 residues. CDR3 region: CASSSPLRDEQFF. In nucleotides, the CDR3 is TGTGCCAGCAGTTCCCCTCTCAGGGATGAGCAGTTCTTC.

This clonotype occurred a few times. This sequence joins TRBV4-3 and TRBJ2-7; tentatively, D is TRBD1 or TRBD2 (5 bases each). This CDR3 is 15 amino acids long. Germline CDR1 LGHNA, CDR2 YSLEER. Trimming shortened V by 4 bases and J by 2 bases, and 15 bases separated the two germline ends. CDR3 sequence (DNA): TGCGCCAGCAGCCGCTTCCGGGACGCGGCCTACGAGCAGTACTTC. Protein sequence: CASSRFRDAAYEQYF.